The entry below gives a single T cell receptor beta chain sequence along with its context. Antigen: not known. TCRdb fed the RT-PCR reads into MiXCR, producing one record per CDR3 protein. The repertoire consists of over 400,000 distinct CDR3 sequences, with approximately 11% occurring once and the leading ten covering roughly 12%. The germline V gene encodes CDR1 MNHNS and CDR2 SASEGT. The CDR3 has 14 amino acids. V was trimmed by 6 bases and J by 6 bases, leaving 18 bases between them. The data are from a study of response to subunit inactivated influenza vaccine. Study outcomes and limitations: The authors put forward the suggestion that each seasonal influenza vaccination may bring in only a limited number of new T cells.

Sequences were derived from PBMCs from blood, sampled around seven weeks after vaccination. The sequence was collected from a man between 45 and 60 years old who received an inactivated influenza vaccine. The chain uses TRBV6-1 and TRBJ2-7; weak D call: TRBD2 (6 bases). The CDR3 region has the DNA TGTGCCAGCAGACCGTGGGGAAAGGAGGGCGAGCAGTACTTC. Its protein product is CASRPWGKEGEQYF.